This T cell receptor beta chain originates from a study of cytomegalovirus exposure and HLA in healthy donors (dated by TCRdb to between 2016 and 2019). With regard to the full study: A later analysis indicated that the 120 validation repertoires were generated on the platform also employed for the 700 or so repertoires of the first cohort. In addition to the first cohort of about 650 subjects, a separate validation cohort of around 110 different subjects was used. The study aimed to test whether cataloging public T cell receptors could reveal signatures of past pathogen exposure. High-throughput TCR immunosequencing, statistical association of individual TCRs with disease status, and machine learning were combined to predict cytomegalovirus infection status.

The donors were included in the validation cohort of 130 or so subjects, a group kept apart from the roughly 700-subject first cohort. Overall results and qualifications from the work: A later analysis had no HLA typing for the validation cohort, so co-occurrence there was scored across all 120 repertoires. In vitro tests confirmed that a few of the cytomegalovirus-associated TCR beta chains recognize cytomegalovirus antigens. The authors suggested that the approach could potentially be generalized to other disease states and immunological phenotypes. While some public TCRs were present in many individuals, most TCR sequences turned up only very rarely across donors. Subsequent analysis determined that TCRs grouped into clusters in the first cohort also showed a tendency toward co-occurrence across the roughly 110 validation repertoires, and 85% to 95% of cluster scores exceeded 0. The classifier was reported to diagnose cytomegalovirus status with high specificity and sensitivity in both the original cohort and the validation cohort. A total of roughly 160 TCR beta chains were listed by the study as associated with cytomegalovirus.

Libraries were built with the immunoSEQ multiplex PCR assay. The authors' analysis ran thus. A statistical classification framework was built for diagnosing cytomegalovirus status from the catalog of TCR beta chain sequences. This is the immuneACCESS table as TCRdb keeps it, with only in-frame sequences that have V and J called. A part of the clones is gone; compared with another copy, unresolved V genes explain less than half, and the rest is unexplained. From that table come the V and J calls and clone size; the DNA was used to work out D and trimming. Here the sample has about 150,000 clones; 86% occur a single time. The ten largest account for around 20% of the sample. Remarks on this clone: This clone's antigen is unknown. Base qualities are not provided; no much larger clone lies one nucleotide away.

After removal of 7 bases from V and 5 bases from J, the junction retains 12 bases not matched to a gene. The CDR3 goes from the cysteine to the phenylalanine over 15 residues. Only the CDR3 portion is preserved as DNA: 45 bases, with reading frame beginning at the first base. The germline V gene encodes CDR1 SNHLY and CDR2 FYNNEI. Here the chain combines TRBV2 and TRBJ2-5; the junction holds 8 bases that match TRBD2. Material for sequencing was PBMCs. This TCR was recovered from a man between 18 and 29 years old in good health and CMV-seropositive. CDR3 region: CASTEGRGGSETQYF. The bases are TGTGCCAGCACCGAGGGTCGGGGGGGGAGCGAGACCCAGTACTTC.